The rows below give T cell receptor beta chains drawn from one sample of a study of blood T cell repertoires in COVID-19. Some clones are missing from TCRdb's copy, which holds only in-frame ones; the method was immunoSEQ multiplex PCR. The repertoire includes around 190,000 clones, more than 60% of them detected once, and around 12% sits in the top ten. Material: peripheral blood. The receptors come from a woman aged 50 to 65 with acute or convalescent COVID-19. Both conserved end residues are part of each CDR3. D genes are given only for firm matches. Rows give clone size only sometimes, using once, few, many, or a class for an expanded clone.

cdr3_nt cdr3_aa j_call d_call clone_size v_call
TGTGCCAGTAGTCCGCTCATAACCGGGACAGGGAGAAGTGAGCAGTTCTTC CASSPLITGTGRSEQFF TRBJ2-1 TRBD1 medium-sized TRBV19
TGTGCCACCAGTCGGGGGGCGGGGGCCAAAAACATTCAGTACTTC CATSRGAGAKNIQYF TRBJ2-4 - - TRBV24-1
TGCGCCAGCTCCCGCCGGGACAGGGACTACGAGCAGTACTTC CASSRRDRDYEQYF TRBJ2-7 TRBD1 - TRBV4-1
TGTGCCAGCAGCCAAGAGAGGGGATGGCGGGGAGGGGCCAACGTCCTGACTTTC CASSQERGWRGGANVLTF TRBJ2-6 - - TRBV3-1/TRBV3-2
TGCAGCGTTGAAGATGGGCCTAGCCACTTCACAGATACGCAGTATTTT CSVEDGPSHFTDTQYF TRBJ2-3 - - TRBV29-1
TGTGCCAGCAGCTTAACCGTTGGGGGGACAGGGAACACCGGGGAGCTGTTTTTT CASSLTVGGTGNTGELFF TRBJ2-2 TRBD1 - TRBV7-8
TGCGCCAGCAGCCAAGGCCGTATAGCGGGGCTCTACAATGAGCAGTTCTTC CASSQGRIAGLYNEQFF TRBJ2-1 TRBD2 - TRBV4-1
TGTGCCAGCAGGCCGGGACAGGGGGCGTCCACTGAAGCTTTCTTT CASRPGQGASTEAFF TRBJ1-1 TRBD1 - TRBV7-8
TGCGCCAGCAGCTTAGGCGGGACCCTTGACACAGATACGCAGTATTTT CASSLGGTLDTDTQYF TRBJ2-3 - - TRBV5-1
TGTGCCAGCAGCGTGGGCGGGGCTAAATACGAGCAGTACTTC CASSVGGAKYEQYF TRBJ2-7 - once TRBV9
TGTGCCATCCATACCAGGGTGATGAGGAACACTGAAGCTTTCTTT CAIHTRVMRNTEAFF TRBJ1-1 - many TRBV6-5
TGTGCCAGCAGCGGGGTGGGGTCGAGAGGCAATCAGCCCCAGCATTTT CASSGVGSRGNQPQHF TRBJ1-5 - - TRBV2
TGTGCCAGCAGCTTAGCCTTACTAGCGGGGGGTGGCAATGAGCAGTTCTTC CASSLALLAGGGNEQFF TRBJ2-1 TRBD2 - TRBV7-2
TGTGCCAGCAGTTACTCCGGGACTAGCGGGGGATATGAGCAGTTCTTC CASSYSGTSGGYEQFF TRBJ2-1 TRBD2 - TRBV6-5
TGTGCCAGCAGCGATAAGTCCCTAAATCAGCCCCAGCATTTT CASSDKSLNQPQHF TRBJ1-5 - - TRBV6-5
TGTGCCAGCAGCCAAGGGACTGGGTCCTACGAGCAGTACTTC CASSQGTGSYEQYF TRBJ2-7 - - TRBV7-8
TGTGCCAGCAGTGAATCCGGGAACAGGGGGCTTGGCTACACCTTC CASSESGNRGLGYTF TRBJ1-2 TRBD1 - TRBV25-1
TGTGCCAGTGCAGACAGGAGCCATGAAAAACTGTTTTTT CASADRSHEKLFF TRBJ1-4 - - TRBV19
TGTGCCAGTAGTTTAGGACAGGGGGGGCCCTACCGGGAGCAGTACTTC CASSLGQGGPYREQYF TRBJ2-7 TRBD1 - TRBV19
TGCGCCAGCAGCCGAGACAGGCTGAAAACCTACAATGAGCAGTTCTTC CASSRDRLKTYNEQFF TRBJ2-1 - once TRBV5-1
TGTGCCAGTAGAGACAGGGCGCTAAATTCACCCCTCCACTTT CASRDRALNSPLHF TRBJ1-6 TRBD1 few TRBV19
TGTGCCAGCAGCTTGTTCCCGGACAGTGGAGCCTACGAGCAGTACTTC CASSLFPDSGAYEQYF TRBJ2-7 - few TRBV5-6
TGTGCCAGCAGCGCCGGACTAGCGGGGGCAACAGATACGCAGTATTTT CASSAGLAGATDTQYF TRBJ2-3 TRBD2 - TRBV9
TGTGCCAGTAGTAAGCCCTCCCGGGACAGGGGCTTAGACGAGCAGTACTTC CASSKPSRDRGLDEQYF TRBJ2-7 TRBD1 - TRBV19
TGTGCCAGCTCACCACCCGTCAGGGGCTCCTACAATGAGCAGTTCTTC CASSPPVRGSYNEQFF TRBJ2-1 - - TRBV18
TGTGCCAGCAGCCAAGCGCTCAATTCTATTGAAGCTTTCTTT CASSQALNSIEAFF TRBJ1-1 - - TRBV14
TGCGCCAGCAGCCAAGATAACGGGAAGGATACGCAGTATTTT CASSQDNGKDTQYF TRBJ2-3 - - TRBV4-1
TGTGCCAGCAGATGGAAACAGGGAGGGTACGAGCAGTACTTC CASRWKQGGYEQYF TRBJ2-7 - - TRBV2
TGTGCCAGCAGTTTCAGCACCGGGACAGGGTGGGGTGAGCAGTTCTTC CASSFSTGTGWGEQFF TRBJ2-1 TRBD1 - TRBV6-5
TGTGCCAGCAGCAGAACGTTTGAGGAAAAACTGTTTTTT CASSRTFEEKLFF TRBJ1-4 - - TRBV11-2
TGTGCCAGCAGTTACTCTGACAGGGGGCACACCGGGGAGCTGTTTTTT CASSYSDRGHTGELFF TRBJ2-2 TRBD1 - TRBV6-5
TGTGCTAGTGGGGGGACAGGGGCAGGAGATACGCAGTATTTT CASGGTGAGDTQYF TRBJ2-3 TRBD1 - TRBV12-5
TGTGCCTGGAGTATTCAGTCAGGGCCTTACGAGCAGTACTTC CAWSIQSGPYEQYF TRBJ2-7 - - TRBV30
TGTGCCAGTAGTATTACATCGGGACAACATAGCAATCAGCCCCAGCATTTT CASSITSGQHSNQPQHF TRBJ1-5 - - TRBV19
TGCGCCAGCAGCCAAGAAGGGGTAGGGAACATAGTGAATGAGCAGTTCTTC CASSQEGVGNIVNEQFF TRBJ2-1 - - TRBV4-1
TGCGCCAGCAGCTTGACTAGCGGGGGGGTTAGTTACAATGAGCAGTTCTTC CASSLTSGGVSYNEQFF TRBJ2-1 TRBD2 - TRBV5-1
TGTGCCAGCAGCACAGGGTTGGCTAGCGGTGCCTACGAGCAGTACTTC CASSTGLASGAYEQYF TRBJ2-7 - few TRBV9
TGTGCCAGCAGCTCCCATCTATCCGGGGAGCTGTTTTTT CASSSHLSGELFF TRBJ2-2 - - TRBV7-2
TGTGCCAGCAGCGTAGAGACAGGATCCTTCTACAATGAGCAGTTCTTC CASSVETGSFYNEQFF TRBJ2-1 - few TRBV9
TGTGCCAGCAGCTTAGGGGGCACTGGGGGCTACCGATACGAGCAGTACTTC CASSLGGTGGYRYEQYF TRBJ2-7 - - TRBV7-8
TGTGCCAGCAGTTCCAACAGGGGATCCCTCACAGATACGCAGTATTTT CASSSNRGSLTDTQYF TRBJ2-3 TRBD1 - TRBV6-5